This note documents a single T cell receptor (beta chain) sequence. The CDR3 runs to 13 residues. Trimming took 4 bases from V and 5 from J, leaving 12 bases between them. CDR1 is KGHSH, CDR2 LQKENI, per germline. The repertoire was sequenced with immunoSEQ multiplex PCR; TCRdb's copy has only in-frame clones and lacks some. Of tens of thousands of clones in the sample, roughly 94% are singletons; the top ten hold about 0.4%. This entry belongs to a study of technical replicates of blood from several donors. V and J are TRBV18 and TRBJ2-7, with D possibly TRBD1 on 6 matching bases. The sequenced material came from T cells isolated from PBMCs. The sequence was collected from a human donor in good health. The CDR3 is CASSLTGSNEQYF. The DNA of the CDR3 is TGTGCCAGCTCACTAACAGGGTCCAACGAGCAGTACTTC.